The rows below give T cell receptor beta chains drawn from one sample of a study of Graves' ophthalmopathy and Graves' hyperthyroidism. Each CDR3 protein is one row after TCRdb ran MiXCR on the multiplex PCR reads. The data show some 390,000 distinct CDR3 sequences, roughly 18% seen once. The sample comprised peripheral blood. The receptor source for this set is a woman aged 18-35 years with Graves' ophthalmopathy. The CDR3 runs from the conserved cysteine through the conserved F or W. A D gene is named only where the DNA matches it firmly. Clone size is shown for a subset of rows, as once, few, many or a class of expanded clone.

J | size | D | V | CDR3 | DNA
TRBJ2-7 | - | TRBD2 | TRBV6-1 | CASHGGEDHEQYF | TGTGCCAGCCACGGGGGGGAGGATCACGAGCAGTACTTC
TRBJ2-7 | many | TRBD2 | TRBV20-1 | CSAIGLAGYYEQYF | TGCAGTGCTATTGGGCTAGCGGGATACTACGAGCAGTACTTC
TRBJ1-2 | many | - | TRBV7-2 | CASSSVGGGYTF | TGTGCCAGCAGCTCCGTTGGGGGAGGCTACACCTTC
TRBJ2-7 | - | - | TRBV4-3 | CASSQDRRVTYEQYF | TGCGCCAGCAGCCAAGATAGGCGGGTCACCTACGAGCAGTACTTC
TRBJ1-2 | many | - | TRBV7-2 | CASSLERRAGYTF | TGTGCCAGCAGCTTAGAAAGACGCGCAGGCTACACCTTC
TRBJ1-2 | many | - | TRBV28 | CASRGGRGYGYTF | TGTGCCAGTCGGGGGGGGAGAGGCTATGGCTACACCTTC
TRBJ1-1 | few | TRBD1 | TRBV7-8 | CASSRDGQGAPSAFF | TGTGCCAGCAGCAGAGACGGACAGGGAGCTCCCTCAGCTTTCTTT
TRBJ1-2 | - | - | TRBV7-9 | CASSPIGQFDGYTF | TGTGCCAGCAGCCCTATAGGACAGTTTGATGGCTACACCTTC
TRBJ1-5 | - | - | TRBV30 | CAWSVRSSNQPQHF | TGTGCCTGGAGTGTACGGAGTAGCAATCAGCCCCAGCATTTT
TRBJ1-3 | many | - | TRBV6-5 | CASSYSLSGNTIYF | TGTGCCAGCAGTTACTCACTCTCTGGAAACACCATATATTTT
TRBJ1-5 | many | - | TRBV18 | CASSPTYSNQPQHF | TGTGCCAGCTCGCCGACCTATAGCAATCAGCCCCAGCATTTT
TRBJ2-7 | few | - | TRBV4-1 | CASSQDGAGSSYEQYF | TGCGCCAGCAGCCAAGATGGTGCGGGATCCTCCTACGAGCAGTACTTC
TRBJ1-3 | - | - | TRBV28 | CASTTAADTIYF | TGTGCCAGCACCACAGCCGCGGACACCATATATTTT
TRBJ1-2 | few | - | TRBV30 | CAWSLSGLPGDGYTF | TGTGCCTGGAGTCTCTCGGGCCTCCCCGGAGATGGCTACACCTTC
TRBJ1-1 | - | TRBD1 | TRBV30 | CAGGRGRWGGEAFF | TGTGCCGGGGGAAGGGGGCGCTGGGGGGGTGAAGCTTTCTTT
TRBJ1-5 | many | TRBD1 | TRBV10-3 | CATGTEFNQPQHF | TGTGCCACTGGGACAGAGTTCAATCAGCCCCAGCATTTT
TRBJ2-7 | many | - | TRBV6-2/TRBV6-3 | CASSWALRRATYEQYF | TGTGCCAGCAGCTGGGCATTACGGAGGGCCACGTACGAGCAGTACTTC
TRBJ2-3 | many | - | TRBV7-2 | CASSLSTRIDTQYF | TGTGCCAGCAGCTTATCGACCCGGATAGATACGCAGTATTTT
TRBJ2-7 | - | - | TRBV28 | CASSLTELGGYEDYEQYF | TGTGCCAGCAGTTTGACGGAGCTTGGGGGATACGAAGACTACGAGCAGTACTTC
TRBJ2-5 | many | TRBD1 | TRBV10-3 | CAISGREDRQETQYF | TGTGCCATCAGTGGACGAGAGGACAGGCAAGAGACCCAGTACTTC
TRBJ2-7 | many | TRBD2 | TRBV5-5 | CASSLRGASYEQYF | TGTGCCAGCAGCCTGCGGGGGGCCTCCTACGAGCAGTACTTC
TRBJ2-4 | - | - | TRBV3-1 | CASSPRTRSAAKNIQYF | TGTGCCAGCAGCCCCCGAACTAGATCCGCAGCCAAAAACATTCAGTACTTC
TRBJ1-2 | many | TRBD1 | TRBV7-6 | CASSPGQGAGIAYTF | TGTGCCAGCAGCCCAGGACAGGGGGCGGGTATTGCCTACACCTTC
TRBJ2-4 | - | - | TRBV13 | CASSRQAGATKNTQYF | TGTGCCAGCAGCCGACAGGCGGGGGCCACCAAAAACACTCAGTACTTC
TRBJ1-2 | many | TRBD1 | TRBV6-5 | CASSGTGRGLSYGYTF | TGTGCCAGCAGCGGGACAGGCCGTGGTTTAAGCTATGGCTACACCTTC
TRBJ2-5 | - | - | TRBV12-3/TRBV12-4 | CASSLGPLASGEETQYF | TGTGCCAGCAGTTTAGGGCCTCTAGCGTCTGGAGAAGAGACCCAGTACTTC
TRBJ1-1 | many | - | TRBV6-1 | CASTLGGRLNTEAFF | TGTGCCAGCACCCTCGGGGGGAGACTGAACACTGAAGCTTTCTTT
TRBJ1-1 | - | - | TRBV27 | CASSILSAGTEAFF | TGTGCCAGCAGCATACTAAGTGCGGGGACTGAAGCTTTCTTT
TRBJ2-7 | - | - | TRBV11-2 | CASSLDRWYEQYF | TGTGCCAGCAGCTTAGACAGGTGGTACGAGCAGTACTTC
TRBJ2-7 | many | TRBD2 | TRBV12-3/TRBV12-4 | CASSFWATLTSGTPQYF | TGTGCCAGCAGTTTCTGGGCGACTCTGACTAGCGGGACCCCCCAGTACTTC
TRBJ1-5 | many | - | TRBV28 | CASTAGVRNQPQHF | TGTGCCAGCACCGCGGGGGTCCGTAATCAGCCCCAGCATTTT
TRBJ1-1 | - | TRBD1 | TRBV6-2/TRBV6-3 | CAISPLGQGAFNTEAFF | TGTGCCATCTCACCCCTCGGACAGGGGGCGTTTAACACTGAAGCTTTCTTT
TRBJ1-5 | many | - | TRBV11-2 | CASSLVLGSYSNQPQHF | TGTGCCAGCAGCTTAGTTTTGGGGTCATATAGCAATCAGCCCCAGCATTTT
TRBJ1-1 | - | TRBD1 | TRBV28 | CASNGGDRLNTEAFF | TGTGCCAGCAACGGAGGGGACAGACTGAACACTGAAGCTTTCTTT
TRBJ2-7 | many | - | TRBV11-2 | CASSFGYNYEQYF | TGTGCCAGCAGCTTCGGGTACAACTACGAGCAGTACTTC
TRBJ2-5 | - | - | TRBV29-1 | CSVEGGNGQETQYF | TGCAGCGTTGAGGGCGGGAACGGCCAAGAGACCCAGTACTTC
TRBJ1-3 | many | - | TRBV30 | CAWSSQAGLDGNTIYF | TGTGCCTGGAGTTCCCAGGCAGGATTAGATGGAAACACCATATATTTT
TRBJ1-2 | many | TRBD1 | TRBV12-3/TRBV12-4 | CASSFRRTGTWYPYGYTF | TGTGCCAGCAGTTTCAGAAGGACAGGGACCTGGTATCCATATGGCTACACCTTC
TRBJ1-5 | once | - | TRBV28 | CASSPPRLGGNQPQHF | TGTGCCAGCAGTCCGCCCCGTTTGGGGGGCAATCAGCCCCAGCATTTT
TRBJ2-7 | many | - | TRBV10-3 | CAISEAGHPTKQYF | TGTGCCATCAGTGAGGCCGGCCACCCAACAAAGCAGTACTTC
TRBJ2-2 | many | TRBD2 | TRBV20-1 | CSARDLTSGSLGGELFF | TGCAGTGCTAGAGATCTCACCAGCGGGAGCCTGGGCGGGGAGCTGTTTTTT
TRBJ2-6 | - | - | TRBV6-5 | CASSHGTDGANVLTF | TGTGCCAGCAGTCACGGGACTGATGGGGCCAACGTCCTGACTTTC
TRBJ2-7 | many | TRBD2 | TRBV6-5 | CACRGGVGEQYF | TGTGCCTGTCGGGGGGGAGTCGGCGAGCAGTACTTC
TRBJ2-5 | many | - | TRBV6-5 | CASSYRTLTSKETQYF | TGTGCCAGCAGTTACCGTACACTCACCTCCAAAGAGACCCAGTACTTC
TRBJ2-5 | few | TRBD1 | TRBV30 | CAWSAGTGGAGETQYF | TGTGCCTGGAGTGCAGGGACAGGGGGCGCGGGAGAGACCCAGTACTTC
TRBJ1-5 | many | - | TRBV7-2 | CASSSETLRPQHF | TGTGCCAGCAGCTCGGAAACCTTGAGGCCCCAGCATTTT
TRBJ1-1 | many | - | TRBV6-1 | CASSAYGNTEAFF | TGTGCCAGCAGTGCTTACGGGAACACTGAAGCTTTCTTT
TRBJ2-4 | many | - | TRBV7-2 | CASSPGFYLQYF | TGTGCCAGCAGCCCAGGGTTTTACCTTCAGTACTTC
TRBJ2-7 | many | TRBD1 | TRBV19 | CATSDRGQGEQYF | TGTGCCACCTCCGACAGGGGGCAGGGAGAGCAGTACTTC
TRBJ2-5 | many | TRBD2 | TRBV6-1 | CASKDGRAPGETQYF | TGTGCCAGCAAGGACGGGAGGGCCCCAGGGGAGACCCAGTACTTC
TRBJ2-4 | - | - | TRBV18 | CASSGAELAKNIQYF | TGTGCCAGCTCCGGGGCCGAACTAGCCAAAAACATTCAGTACTTC
TRBJ2-7 | many | TRBD2 | TRBV2 | CASRAGGSRQYF | TGTGCCAGCAGGGCGGGGGGAAGCAGGCAGTACTTC
TRBJ1-1 | many | - | TRBV20-1 | CSARVGGQRMNTEAFF | TGCAGTGCTAGAGTCGGGGGCCAGAGGATGAACACTGAAGCTTTCTTT
TRBJ1-3 | many | - | TRBV9 | CASSVGHRSGNTIYF | TGTGCCAGCAGCGTAGGGCACCGCTCTGGAAACACCATATATTTT
TRBJ2-7 | - | - | TRBV30 | CACPRGNEQYF | TGTGCCTGCCCCCGGGGTAACGAGCAGTACTTC
TRBJ1-1 | many | - | TRBV6-2/TRBV6-3 | CASSYLDSTEAFF | TGTGCCAGCAGTTACCTGGACAGCACTGAAGCTTTCTTT
TRBJ1-5 | - | - | TRBV15 | CATSRVGFQPQHF | TGTGCCACCAGCAGAGTCGGGTTTCAGCCCCAGCATTTT
TRBJ2-7 | many | TRBD1 | TRBV20-1 | CSASSGTGLGEQYF | TGCAGTGCGAGTTCCGGGACAGGTCTAGGCGAGCAGTACTTC
TRBJ2-2 | - | - | TRBV20-1 | CSASSIDGGELFF | TGCAGTGCTAGCAGTATTGACGGCGGGGAGCTGTTTTTT
TRBJ1-1 | few | TRBD1 | TRBV28 | CASSVTGRRLSFF | TGTGCCAGCAGTGTGACAGGGAGAAGGTTATCTTTCTTT